The clone carrying this TCR beta chain was detected once. The sample comes from a study of shared T cell receptors in the human thymus. Libraries were prepared by immunoSEQ multiplex PCR; TCRdb keeps only in-frame clonotypes and omits some of them. The sample carries some 700,000 clones, over 75% recorded once. Germline CDR1 reads MNHEY; CDR2 reads SMNVEV (reference sequence). With 5 bases clipped from V and 5 bases from J, the junction kept 2 bases outside the gene matches. This CDR3 has 14 amino acids. Another study also made use of these data, one on human thymus T cells. As reported in that work: Infants, healthy and Finnish, who were having corrective surgery for congenital heart defects served as donors. It was from resections taken during corrective heart surgery that the thymus tissue came. Apparent bias marked the V and J gene usage of thymic and blood repertoires. Related work found strong thymic repertoire overlap between unrelated individuals.

The receptor's source is a girl less than two years old with a congenital heart defect. This chain uses TRBV27 with TRBJ1-5, with 11 bases matching TRBD1. Sequencing was carried out using thymocytes. CDR3 sequence: CASSMGQGDQPQHF. For the CDR3, the DNA is TGTGCCAGCAGTATGGGACAGGGGGATCAGCCCCAGCATTTT.